This T cell receptor (beta chain) was identified in a study of blood T cells in healthy people across ages. This clonotype appeared a few times. Its antigen remains unknown. Overall study results and limits: Naive T cell percentage by flow cytometry tracked strongly with beta diversity. It was held that diversity estimates obtained from one million T cells represented underestimates.

It was with a sample-barcoded 5' primer and a J-beta primer mix that a second PCR of about 6 to 11 cycles was run. MiXCR was run by TCRdb on the 5' RACE reads, yielding one entry per CDR3 protein. The table records around 700,000 distinct CDR3 sequences, 20% to 30% of them present only once. These data were also filed under a second study, of T cells of mothers and their children. As that report states: The study found slightly higher but non-significant overlap in related versus unrelated mother-child pairs.

This receptor was taken from a boy aged 5-17 years in good health. The sequencing sample was made of blood.

The chain's CDR3 is CSVDIPNSYNEQFF. As DNA, the CDR3 is TGCAGCGTTGATATCCCAAACTCCTACAATGAGCAGTTCTTC. The gene calls are TRBV29-1 and TRBJ2-1, with no clear D. CDR1 is SQVTM, CDR2 ANQGSEA, per germline. Trimming took off 3 bases at V and 0 bases at J, with 9 bases between the two ends. The length of the CDR3 is 14 residues.